This T cell receptor (beta chain) was captured by sequencing in a study of cytomegalovirus exposure and HLA in healthy donors. Study-level points and caveats: While the bulk of TCR sequences proved rare, some public TCRs turned up in many donors. In vitro assays verified that a few CMV-associated chains recognized CMV antigens specifically.

The germline gives CDR1 MNHEY, CDR2 SVGAGI. Trimming shortened V by 4 bases and J by 3 bases, and 13 bases separated the two germline ends. The CDR3 contains 16 residues. Profiled with immunoSEQ multiplex PCR; TCRdb holds only in-frame clones, not every one. The repertoire includes a few hundred thousand clones, about 89% of them detected once, and approximately 0.99% sits in the top ten. Of note for this clone: Its target is unknown.

Sequencing used PBMCs. This sequence was found in a young woman in good health and CMV-seronegative. The chain employs TRBV6-5 and TRBJ1-6; D is undetermined. CDR3 loop: CASSSTRLDYNSPLHF. CDR3 coding DNA: TGTGCCAGCAGTTCGACGAGACTGGACTATAATTCACCCCTCCACTTT.